This entry is about one T cell receptor beta chain. RNA transcripts provided the source from which TCR beta CDR3 regions were amplified. The study used the HTBI primer set for a first-round RT-PCR of the TCR CDR3. MiXCR was run by TCRdb on the multiplex PCR reads, yielding one entry per CDR3 protein. The data contain 500,000 to 750,000 distinct CDR3 sequences, around 42% of them seen just once; the ten biggest clones take up approximately 7.5%. The source of the sample is a study of T cells in Graves' hyperthyroidism and ophthalmopathy. V lost 6 bases, J lost 8 bases, and 16 bases lay in between. The CDR3 covers 13 residues. Germline CDR1 reads SGHAT; CDR2 reads FQNNGV.

The origin of this receptor is a woman aged 18 to 35 with Graves' hyperthyroidism. This rearrangement joins TRBV11-2 to TRBJ1-2, with a weak D call TRBD1 (5 bases). Sequencing input: peripheral blood or thyroid tissue (not recorded which). The CDR3, as DNA: TGTGCCAGCAGTACAGAAGGGCGACAGGGCTACACCTTC. This sequence encodes CASSTEGRQGYTF.